This TCR beta chain was sequenced for a study of Graves' ophthalmopathy and Graves' hyperthyroidism. Study background: Peripheral blood was obtained at first diagnosis, ahead of any treatment.

This clonotype was recorded at least ten times. From germline, CDR1 is LNHDA and CDR2 SQIVND (reference sequence). V was clipped by 8 bases and J by 6 bases, with 13 bases between them. The CDR3 extends over 12 amino acids. TCR beta CDR3 regions were amplified from RNA transcripts. RT-PCR was first run with HTBI primers, then multiplex PCR in a second round. Each CDR3 protein gets one entry after TCRdb re-called the multiplex PCR reads with MiXCR. The sample lists 300,000 to 400,000 distinct CDR3 sequences, under 20% occurring once. This receptor was taken from an adult man with Graves' ophthalmopathy. Sequencing input: peripheral blood. This chain uses TRBV19 with TRBJ1-1; D ambiguous. As DNA, the CDR3 is TGTGCCAGTGGGGAACCCCCAGCTGAAGCTTTCTTT. It encodes CASGEPPAEAFF.